This passage covers 26 T cell receptor beta chains from one sample sequenced in a study of cytomegalovirus exposure and HLA in healthy donors. PCR was performed using 60 Vbeta and 13 Jbeta primers. TCRdb's copy holds only in-frame clones and misses some; the assay was immunoSEQ multiplex PCR. Among around 220,000 clones, approximately 80% were seen once, and the ten largest hold 15% to 19%. Sequencing was done on a sample of PBMCs. All receptors come from a man between 35 and 55 years old in good health and CMV-seronegative.

The chain combines TRBV7-2 with TRBJ2-1; 7 bases agree with TRBD2. CDR1 is SGHTA and CDR2 is FQGNSA in the germline V gene. The V and J ends lost 0 bases and 10 bases, in that order; junction bases with no gene match: 3. The CDR3 sequence is 13 residues long. CDR3 sequence reads: CASSLAHGGEQFF. The DNA for the CDR3 is TGTGCCAGCAGCTTAGCGCACGGGGGGGAGCAGTTCTTC.

This clone was seen just once. V and J are TRBV14 and TRBJ1-1; D might be TRBD1 (5 bases). Germline CDR1 is SGHDN and CDR2 is FVKESK. V was clipped by 1 base and J by 6 bases, with 9 bases between them. This CDR3 is 13 amino acids long. The CDR3 spells CASSQGGSSEAFF. CDR3 nucleotide sequence: TGTGCCAGCAGCCAAGGGGGCAGCTCTGAAGCTTTCTTT.

This rearrangement joins TRBV18 to TRBJ2-7; D perhaps matches TRBD1 (6 bases). Germline-derived CDR1 and CDR2 are KGHSH and LQKENI. Trimming stripped 0 bases from V and 2 bases from J, with 11 bases between. The CDR3 spans 15 residues. CDR3 bases: TGTGCCAGCTCACCACCACAGGGAAGTCCCTACGAGCAGTACTTC. It is translated as CASSPPQGSPYEQYF.

The chain employs TRBV7-6 and TRBJ1-4; D call uncertain. Germline loops: CDR1 SGHVS, CDR2 FNYEAQ. The V end was cut by 0 bases, the J end by 8 bases, with 7 bases between. The CDR3 spans 13 residues. CDR3 residues: CASSLASREKLFF. The CDR3 region has the DNA TGTGCCAGCAGCTTAGCATCGAGGGAAAAACTGTTTTTT.

J is TRBJ2-1 and V is TRBV7-3; 7 nucleotides agree with TRBD1. Germline values: CDR1 SGHTA, CDR2 FQGTGA. The CDR3 covers 12 residues. Trimming took 5 bases from V and 10 from J; bases not matched to a gene: 5. CDR3: CASSNQQGEQFF. The CDR3 coding sequence is TGTGCCAGCAGCAACCAACAGGGGGAGCAGTTCTTC.

The CDR3 is CASSQVVLTSGGSTDTQYF. CDR3 nucleotides: TGTGCCAGCAGCCAAGTCGTTCTGACTAGCGGGGGAAGCACAGATACGCAGTATTTT. J is TRBJ2-3 and V is TRBV14; 12 positions match TRBD2. Trimming cost V 1 base and J 0 bases; bases outside gene matches: 8. CDR1 and CDR2 (germline): SGHDN, FVKESK. The CDR3 is 19 amino acids. Based on the CDR3 plus reference TRBV14 and TRBJ2-3, the full variable domain is EAGVTQFPSHSVIEKGQTVTLRCDPISGHDNLYWYRRVMGKEIKFLLHFVKESKQDESGMPNNRFLAERTGGTYSTLKVQPAELEDSGVYFCASSQVVLTSGGSTDTQYFGPGTRLTVL.

This chain connects TRBV28 to TRBJ2-1; 12 bases are shared with TRBD2. The CDR3 covers 18 residues. V lost 3 bases to trimming and J lost 7 bases; unmatched junction nucleotides: 13. Germline CDR1 MDHEN, CDR2 SYDVKM. In nucleotides, the CDR3 is TGTGCCAGCAGTTTTCGGTTGGCTAGCGGGAGGGCCAAAAATGAGCAGTTCTTC. Protein: CASSFRLASGRAKNEQFF. Together with reference TRBV28 and TRBJ2-1, the CDR3 gives the full variable domain: DVKVTQSSRYLVKRTGEKVFLECVQDMDHENMFWYRQDPGLGLRLIYFSYDVKMKEKGDIPEGYSVSREKKERFSLILESASTNQTSMYLCASSFRLASGRAKNEQFFGPGTRLTVL.

The CDR3 sequence: CSFRTSAEQYF. In DNA, the CDR3 is TGCAGTTTCCGCACAAGCGCCGAGCAGTACTTC. V is TRBV20-1 and J is TRBJ2-7; D ambiguous. V dropped 8 bases and J dropped 6 bases, with 14 bases sitting between them. The CDR3 spans 11 residues. In germline, CDR1 is DFQATT, CDR2 SNEGSKA (reference sequence).

This clone has more than one count but fewer than ten. The gene calls are TRBV9 and TRBJ2-7; TRBD2 is a possible D gene (5 bases). Trimming stripped 0 bases from V and 0 bases from J, with 10 bases between. The CDR3 totals 15 residues. The germline CDR1 and CDR2 sequences are SGDLS and YYNGEE. For the CDR3, the DNA is TGTGCCAGCAGCGTAGGAGGGCAGAACTCCTACGAGCAGTACTTC. As protein: CASSVGGQNSYEQYF.

This rearrangement joins TRBV6-1 to TRBJ1-1; D is unresolved. V was clipped by 2 bases and J by 1 base, with 5 bases between them. CDR3 length equals 13 residues. CDR1 is MNHNS, CDR2 SASEGT, per germline. CDR3 in DNA: TGTGCCAGCAGTGAATGGAGGAACACTGAAGCTTTCTTT. This gives the protein CASSEWRNTEAFF.

The chain recombines TRBV5-4 with TRBJ2-3; 13 bases agree with TRBD2. The V gene end was trimmed by 5 bases and the J gene end by 4 bases; junction bases not matched to a gene: 7. CDR3 size: 16 residues. Germline lookup yields CDR1 SGHNT and CDR2 YYREEE (reference sequence). The CDR3 sequence: CASRYGLAGVSDTQYF. Written as DNA, the CDR3 is TGTGCCAGCAGATACGGACTAGCGGGAGTATCAGATACGCAGTATTTT. Variable domain in full (rest from reference TRBV5-4 and TRBJ2-3): ETGVTQSPTHLIKTRGQQVTLRCSSQSGHNTVSWYQQALGQGPQFIFQYYREEENGRGNFPPRFSGLQFPNYSSELNVNALELDDSALYLCASRYGLAGVSDTQYFGPGTRLTVL.

The chain links TRBV7-9 to TRBJ1-1, with D uncertain. Deletions cut 5 bases from V and 4 bases from J, with 14 bases between. This CDR3 is built from 14 residues. Germline assignment: CDR1 SEHNR and CDR2 FQNEAQ (reference sequence). Written as DNA, the CDR3 is TGTGCCAGCAGCCTGGGAGGGAGCCCCACTGAAGCTTTCTTT. Translation: CASSLGGSPTEAFF.

This clone was observed a single time. The chain is built from TRBV7-6 and TRBJ2-3, with D possibly TRBD1 on 6 matching bases. Trimming pared 1 base from V and 1 base from J, leaving 9 bases between. The CDR3 spans 15 residues. The germline V gene has CDR1 SGHVS and CDR2 FNYEAQ. The CDR3 loop reads CASSLENRGTDTQYF. CDR3 in DNA: TGTGCCAGCAGCTTAGAGAACAGGGGCACAGATACGCAGTATTTT.

The chain couples TRBV15 to TRBJ1-1, with D unclear. CDR1 is LNHNV, CDR2 YYDKDF, per germline (reference sequence). The CDR3 spans 15 residues. Trimming shortened V by 4 bases and J by 0 bases, and 12 bases separated the two germline ends. The CDR3 loop is CATSTRLILNTEAFF. The CDR3 region has the DNA TGTGCCACCAGCACTAGACTGATCCTGAACACTGAAGCTTTCTTT.

This clone has only one observation. The chain carries TRBV27 and TRBJ2-7; D is perhaps TRBD2 (6 bases). CDR1 and CDR2 (germline): MNHEY, SMNVEV (reference sequence). V was cut by 10 bases and J by 5 bases, with 21 bases left in between. The CDR3 has 14 residues. CDR3 in DNA: TGTGCCACTGCTGAGGAGGAGGGTCGCCACGAGCAGTACTTC. It codes for CATAEEEGRHEQYF.

This clone was detected a few times. The chain links TRBV11-2 to TRBJ2-3; D might be TRBD2 (6 bases). The V gene's germline CDR1 is SGHAT and CDR2 FQNNGV. This CDR3 comprises 17 residues. The V end was cut by 1 base, the J end by 3 bases, with 17 bases between. The CDR3 sequence: CASSLVSSADITDTQYF. Here the CDR3 DNA reads TGTGCCAGCAGCTTAGTTTCTAGCGCGGACATTACAGATACGCAGTATTTT.

For this clone: Distinct nucleotide sequences in the sample also encode this CDR3. V usage is TRBV5-1 and J usage is TRBJ1-1, with TRBD1 matching over 10 bases. Germline values: CDR1 SGHRS, CDR2 YFSETQ. The CDR3 has 14 amino acids. V shed 4 bases and J 3 bases; nucleotides not matched to a gene: 3. The CDR3 sequence is CASSPGQGDTEAFF. CDR3 coding DNA: TGCGCCAGCAGCCCAGGACAGGGGGACACTGAAGCTTTCTTT.

The rearrangement joins TRBV5-1 to TRBJ1-1; 12 bases fit TRBD1. The CDR3 consists of 15 residues. Germline V gene lookup returns CDR1 SGHRS and CDR2 YFSETQ. J lost 2 bases, V lost 4 bases, and 3 bases had no gene match. The CDR3 region is CASSAGTGGNTEAFF. The CDR3 nucleotides are TGCGCCAGCAGCGCTGGGACAGGGGGCAACACTGAAGCTTTCTTT.

The table lists this clone with a few counts. The chain links TRBV28 to TRBJ1-2; D unclear. The CDR3 has 14 amino acids. Trimming removed 5 bases at V and 0 bases at J, with 10 bases between. The germline gives CDR1 MDHEN, CDR2 SYDVKM. The CDR3 loop is CASSLTGANYGYTF. The CDR3 region has the DNA TGTGCCAGCAGTCTCACGGGAGCTAACTATGGCTACACCTTC.

The rearrangement links TRBV29-1 to TRBJ2-1, with 8 bases identical to TRBD2. This CDR3 region has 14 residues. The ends lost 7 bases at V and 6 bases at J; junction bases unmatched: 11. CDR1 and CDR2 (germline): SQVTM, ANQGSEA. CDR3 bases: TGCAGCGGGGAGGTTAGTAGCGGGACCAATGAGCAGTTCTTC. Translated: CSGEVSSGTNEQFF.

The rearrangement links TRBV7-2 to TRBJ2-3; 11 bases align to TRBD2. Germline CDR1 SGHTA, CDR2 FQGNSA. V lost 2 bases to trimming and J lost 13 bases; unmatched junction nucleotides: 14. The CDR3 loop spans 16 amino acids. The DNA of the CDR3 is TGTGCCAGCAGCTTAAATCCTAGCGGGGGGACCCTGGAGAAGTATTTT. Protein product: CASSLNPSGGTLEKYF.

The V call is TRBV25-1, the J call TRBJ1-1; tentatively, D is TRBD1 (6 bases). The CDR3 length is 15 residues. Trimming stripped 4 bases from V and 1 base from J, with 13 bases between. Germline V lookup: CDR1 MGHDK, CDR2 SYGVNS. CDR3 bases: TGTGCCAGCAGTGTCCAACAGGGCTCGAACACTGAAGCTTTCTTT. It specifies CASSVQQGSNTEAFF.

This clone was counted a single time. The chain carries TRBV28 and TRBJ1-5; D is undetermined. CDR3 size: 13 residues. The V gene lost 3 bases and the J gene lost 6 bases, with 9 bases spanning the gap. Germline-derived CDR1 and CDR2 are MDHEN and SYDVKM. The DNA for the CDR3 is TGTGCCAGCAGTTTGGTGCGGTCTCAGCCCCAGCATTTT. This translates into CASSLVRSQPQHF.

The CDR3 DNA is TGTGCCTGGACACAGGGGGGGAGTGAGCAGTTCTTC. This gives the protein CAWTQGGSEQFF. The chain couples TRBV30 to TRBJ2-1; D may be TRBD1 (8 bases). Germline values: CDR1 GTSNPN, CDR2 SVGIG (reference sequence). V shed 4 bases and J shed 9 bases, with 13 bases lying between them. The CDR3 runs to 12 residues.

This chain uses TRBV5-8 with TRBJ1-5, with TRBD1 as a possible D gene (5 bases). CDR3 length: 15 amino acids. Germline V lookup: CDR1 SGHTS, CDR2 YDEGEE. Deletions cut 6 bases from V and 0 bases from J, with 13 bases between. CDR3 amino acids: CASNLWGHSNQPQHF. CDR3 DNA: TGTGCCAGCAACCTCTGGGGCCATAGCAATCAGCCCCAGCATTTT.

The chain recombines TRBV5-1 with TRBJ1-4; 7 bases line up with TRBD1. V dropped 0 bases and J dropped 7; count of bases not matched to a gene: 3. CDR3 length equals 14 residues. The germline gives CDR1 SGHRS, CDR2 YFSETQ. In DNA form, the CDR3 reads TGCGCCAGCAGCTTGGAAGGGGGCCGTGAAAAACTGTTTTTT. It is translated as CASSLEGGREKLFF.